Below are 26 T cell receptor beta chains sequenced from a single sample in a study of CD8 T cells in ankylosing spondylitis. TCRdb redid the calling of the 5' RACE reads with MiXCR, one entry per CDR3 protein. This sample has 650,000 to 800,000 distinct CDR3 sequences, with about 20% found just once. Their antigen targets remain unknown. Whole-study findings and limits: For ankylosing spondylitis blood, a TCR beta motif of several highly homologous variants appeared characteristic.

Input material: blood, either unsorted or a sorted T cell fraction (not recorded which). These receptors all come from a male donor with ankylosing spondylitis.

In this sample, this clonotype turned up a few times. CDR3 in amino acids: CSASGTGGYQPQHF. The CDR3 DNA reads TGCAGTGCTAGCGGGACAGGGGGTTATCAGCCCCAGCATTTT. The J gene is TRBJ1-5, the V gene TRBV20-1, with TRBD1 matching 11 bases. The CDR3 totals 14 residues. Losses at the gene ends were 3 bases for V and 5 bases for J; bases not matched to a gene: 3. Germline CDR1 is DFQATT and CDR2 is SNEGSKA (reference sequence).

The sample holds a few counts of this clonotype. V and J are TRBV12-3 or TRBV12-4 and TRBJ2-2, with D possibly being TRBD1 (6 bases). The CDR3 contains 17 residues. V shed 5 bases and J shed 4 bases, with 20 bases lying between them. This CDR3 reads CASSLVSLQGITGELFF. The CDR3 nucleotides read TGTGCCAGCAGTCTGGTCAGCCTCCAGGGGATCACCGGGGAGCTGTTTTTT.

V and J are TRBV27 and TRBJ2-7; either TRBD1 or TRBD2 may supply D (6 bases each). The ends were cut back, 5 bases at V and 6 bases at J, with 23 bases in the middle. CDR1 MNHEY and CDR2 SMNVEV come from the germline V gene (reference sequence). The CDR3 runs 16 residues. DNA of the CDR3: TGTGCCAGCAGTCTTTCGGTAACGGGGGCCAGGAGCGAGCAGTACTTC. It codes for CASSLSVTGARSEQYF.

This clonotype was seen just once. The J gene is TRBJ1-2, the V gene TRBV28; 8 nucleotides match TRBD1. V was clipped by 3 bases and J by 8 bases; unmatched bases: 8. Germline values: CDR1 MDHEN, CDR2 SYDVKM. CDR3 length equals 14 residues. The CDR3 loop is CASSFRQGARGYTF. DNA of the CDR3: TGTGCCAGCAGTTTTCGGCAGGGGGCTCGGGGCTACACCTTC.

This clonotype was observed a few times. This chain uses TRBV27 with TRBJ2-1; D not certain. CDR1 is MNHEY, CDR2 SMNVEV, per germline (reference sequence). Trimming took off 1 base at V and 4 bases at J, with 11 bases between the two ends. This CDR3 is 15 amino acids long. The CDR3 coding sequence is TGTGCCAGCAGTTTATATGGCTCGTTATACAATGAGCAGTTCTTC. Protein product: CASSLYGSLYNEQFF.

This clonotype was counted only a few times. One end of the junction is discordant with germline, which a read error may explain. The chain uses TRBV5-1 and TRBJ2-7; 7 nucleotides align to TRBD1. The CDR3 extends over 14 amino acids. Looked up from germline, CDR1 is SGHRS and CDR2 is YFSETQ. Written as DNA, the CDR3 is TGCGCCAACAGCTTGGACAGGCATGCCTACGAGCAGTACTTC. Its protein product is CANSLDRHAYEQYF.

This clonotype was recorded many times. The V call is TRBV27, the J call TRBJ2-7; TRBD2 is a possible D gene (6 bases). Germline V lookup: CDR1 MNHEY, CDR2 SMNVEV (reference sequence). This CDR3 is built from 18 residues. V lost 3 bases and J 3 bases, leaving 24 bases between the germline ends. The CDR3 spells CASSLKGKDRDWHYEQYF. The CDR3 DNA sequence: TGTGCCAGCAGTTTGAAAGGCAAGGACCGGGACTGGCACTACGAGCAGTACTTC.

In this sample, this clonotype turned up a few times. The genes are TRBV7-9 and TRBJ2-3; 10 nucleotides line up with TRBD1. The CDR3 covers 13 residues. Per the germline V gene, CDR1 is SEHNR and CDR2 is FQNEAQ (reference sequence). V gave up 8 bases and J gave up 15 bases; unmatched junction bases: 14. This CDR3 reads CASDGTGTGVLYF. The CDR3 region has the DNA TGTGCCAGCGACGGAACAGGGACAGGGGTCCTATATTTT.

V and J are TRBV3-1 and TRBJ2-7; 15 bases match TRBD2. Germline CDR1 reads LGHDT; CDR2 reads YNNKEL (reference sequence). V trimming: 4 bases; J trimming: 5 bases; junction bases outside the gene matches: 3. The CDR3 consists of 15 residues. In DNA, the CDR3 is TGTGCCAGCAGCCTGTGGACTAGCGGGGGGGACGAGCAGTACTTC. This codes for CASSLWTSGGDEQYF.

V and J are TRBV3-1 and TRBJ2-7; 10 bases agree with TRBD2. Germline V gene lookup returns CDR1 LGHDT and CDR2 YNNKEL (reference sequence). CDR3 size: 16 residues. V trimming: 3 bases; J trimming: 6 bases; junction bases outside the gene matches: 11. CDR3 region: CASSHLAGGTLSEQYF. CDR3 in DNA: TGTGCCAGCAGCCACTTAGCGGGAGGAACCCTAAGCGAGCAGTACTTC.

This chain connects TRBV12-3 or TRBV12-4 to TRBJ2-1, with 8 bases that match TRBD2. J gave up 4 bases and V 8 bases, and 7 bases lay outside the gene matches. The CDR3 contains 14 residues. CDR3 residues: CASGAGGYYNEQFF. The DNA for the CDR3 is TGTGCCAGCGGGGCGGGAGGCTATTACAATGAGCAGTTCTTC.

The CDR3 bases are TGCAGCCCCCGGGGCTTCCATAATGAGCAGTTCTTC. Translated: CSPRGFHNEQFF. V is TRBV29-1 and J is TRBJ2-1, with D perhaps matching TRBD1 or TRBD2 (5 bases each). Germline CDR1 SQVTM, CDR2 ANQGSEA. V lost 8 bases to trimming and J lost 7 bases, with 15 bases between them. CDR3 length equals 12 residues.

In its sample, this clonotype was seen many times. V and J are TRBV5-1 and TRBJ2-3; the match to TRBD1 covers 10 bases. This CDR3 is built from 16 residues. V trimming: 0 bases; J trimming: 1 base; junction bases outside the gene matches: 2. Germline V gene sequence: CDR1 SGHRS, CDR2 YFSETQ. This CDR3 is CASSLGDRGRTDTQYF. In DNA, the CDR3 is TGCGCCAGCAGCTTGGGGGACAGGGGACGCACAGATACGCAGTATTTT.

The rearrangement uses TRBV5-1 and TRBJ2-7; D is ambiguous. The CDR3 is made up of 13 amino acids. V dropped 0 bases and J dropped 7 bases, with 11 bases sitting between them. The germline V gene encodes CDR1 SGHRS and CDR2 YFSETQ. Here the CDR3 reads CASSLDSVWEQYF. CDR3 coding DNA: TGCGCCAGCAGCTTGGATTCCGTGTGGGAGCAGTACTTC. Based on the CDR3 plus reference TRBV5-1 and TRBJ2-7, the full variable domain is KAGVTQTPRYLIKTRGQQVTLSCSPISGHRSVSWYQQTPGQGLQFLFEYFSETQRNKGNFPGRFSGRQFSNSRSEMNVSTLELGDSALYLCASSLDSVWEQYFGPGTRLTVT.

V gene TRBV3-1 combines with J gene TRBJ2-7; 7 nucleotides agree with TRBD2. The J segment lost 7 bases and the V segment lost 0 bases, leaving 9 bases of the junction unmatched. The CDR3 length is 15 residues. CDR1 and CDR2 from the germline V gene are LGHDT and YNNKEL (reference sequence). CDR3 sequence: CASSQDTRAGKEQYF. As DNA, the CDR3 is TGTGCCAGCAGCCAAGATACTCGAGCGGGAAAGGAGCAGTACTTC.

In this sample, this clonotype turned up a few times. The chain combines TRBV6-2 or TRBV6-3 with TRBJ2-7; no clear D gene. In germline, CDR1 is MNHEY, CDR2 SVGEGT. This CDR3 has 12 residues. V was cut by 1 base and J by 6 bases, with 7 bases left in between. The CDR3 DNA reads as TGTGCCAGCAGTTACTTCCCTGCCGAGCAGTACTTC. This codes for CASSYFPAEQYF.

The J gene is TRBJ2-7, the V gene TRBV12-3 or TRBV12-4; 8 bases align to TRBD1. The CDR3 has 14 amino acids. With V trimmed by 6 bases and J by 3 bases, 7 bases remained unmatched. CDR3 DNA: TGTGCCAGCAGGACTTCAGGGGGCGGCTACGAGCAGTACTTC. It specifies CASRTSGGGYEQYF.

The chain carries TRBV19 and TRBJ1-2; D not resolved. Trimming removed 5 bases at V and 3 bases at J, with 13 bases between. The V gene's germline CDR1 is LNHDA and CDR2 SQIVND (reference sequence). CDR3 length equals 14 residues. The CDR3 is CASSDPGRDYGYTF. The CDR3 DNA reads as TGTGCCAGTAGTGACCCCGGGCGGGACTATGGCTACACCTTC.

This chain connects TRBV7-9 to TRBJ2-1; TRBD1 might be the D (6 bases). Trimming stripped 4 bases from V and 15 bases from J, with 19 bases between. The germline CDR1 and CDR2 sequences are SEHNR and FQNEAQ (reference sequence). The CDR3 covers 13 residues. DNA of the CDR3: TGTGCCAGCAGCTCCTTCATGGGGGACAAAGGGTTCTTC. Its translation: CASSSFMGDKGFF. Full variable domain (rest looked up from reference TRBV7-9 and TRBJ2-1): DTGVSQNPRHKITKRGQNVTFRCDPISEHNRLYWYRQTLGQGPEFLTYFQNEAQLEKSRLLSDRFSAERPKGSFSTLEIQRTEQGDSAMYLCASSSFMGDKGFFGPGTRLTVL.

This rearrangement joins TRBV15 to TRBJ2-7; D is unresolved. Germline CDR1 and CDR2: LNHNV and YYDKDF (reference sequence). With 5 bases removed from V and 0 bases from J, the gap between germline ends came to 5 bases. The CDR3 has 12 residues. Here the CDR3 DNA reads TGTGCCACCAGCCCCGGCTCCTACGAGCAGTACTTC. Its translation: CATSPGSYEQYF.

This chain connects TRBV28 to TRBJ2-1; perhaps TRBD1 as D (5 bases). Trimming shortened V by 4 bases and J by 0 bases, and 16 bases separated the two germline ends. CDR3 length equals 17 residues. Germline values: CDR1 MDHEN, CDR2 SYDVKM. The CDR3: CASSSPLSDSSYNEQFF. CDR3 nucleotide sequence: TGTGCCAGCAGTTCCCCACTAAGCGACAGCTCCTACAATGAGCAGTTCTTC.

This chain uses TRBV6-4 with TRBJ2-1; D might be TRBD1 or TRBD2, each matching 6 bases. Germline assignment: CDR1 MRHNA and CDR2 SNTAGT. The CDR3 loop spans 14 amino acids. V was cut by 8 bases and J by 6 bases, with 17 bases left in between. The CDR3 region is CASAHEGEVNEQFF. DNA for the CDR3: TGTGCCAGCGCCCACGAGGGGGAGGTCAATGAGCAGTTCTTC.

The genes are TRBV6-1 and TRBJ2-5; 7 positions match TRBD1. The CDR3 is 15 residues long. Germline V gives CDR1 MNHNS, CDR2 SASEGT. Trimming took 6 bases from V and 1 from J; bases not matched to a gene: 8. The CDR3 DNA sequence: TGTGCCAGCAGGAAGGGGGCATCGGTCCAAGAGACCCAGTACTTC. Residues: CASRKGASVQETQYF.

The CDR3 nucleotides are TGTGCCAGCACCCTCGGGGGGGCACGCTCCTACGAGCAGTACTTC. Protein sequence: CASTLGGARSYEQYF. The chain joins TRBV7-8 to TRBJ2-7, with 8 bases identical to TRBD2. CDR1 is SGHVS, CDR2 FQNEAQ, per germline. CDR3 size: 15 residues. J gave up 0 bases and V 7 bases, and 8 bases lay outside the gene matches.

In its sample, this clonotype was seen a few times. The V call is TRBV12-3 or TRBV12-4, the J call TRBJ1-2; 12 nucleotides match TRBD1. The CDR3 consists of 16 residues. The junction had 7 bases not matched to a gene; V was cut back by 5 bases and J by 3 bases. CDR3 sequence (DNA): TGTGCCAGCAGTCCCGGGACAGGGGGCCTGGACTATGGCTACACCTTC. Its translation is CASSPGTGGLDYGYTF.

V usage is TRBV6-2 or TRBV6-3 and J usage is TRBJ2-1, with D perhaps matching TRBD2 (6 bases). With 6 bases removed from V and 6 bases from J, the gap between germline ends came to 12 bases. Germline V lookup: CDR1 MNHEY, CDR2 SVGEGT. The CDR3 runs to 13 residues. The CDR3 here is CASRTLGGNEQFF. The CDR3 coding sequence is TGTGCCAGCAGGACGCTGGGGGGCAATGAGCAGTTCTTC.